This T cell receptor (beta chain) was retrieved from a study of OX40 agonist ivuxolimab in advanced cancers. Study at large: Among those enrolled, mean age was 60 years (range about 23 to 90) and approximately 80% were male.

The V gene's germline CDR1 is SGHDT and CDR2 YYEEEE. The CDR3 spans 14 residues. Trimming shortened V by 4 bases and J by 8 bases, and 15 bases separated the two germline ends. Clones were read by immunoSEQ multiplex PCR, and TCRdb kept only the in-frame ones, dropping some. This table holds under 65,000 clones, roughly nine tenths found once. Sequencing used CD4+ or CD8+ T cells sorted from blood, obtained in a trial of the OX40 agonist ivuxolimab. This receptor was taken from an adult with an advanced solid tumor such as melanoma, head and neck, liver or kidney cancer. The chain employs TRBV5-6 and TRBJ1-4, with D possibly being TRBD1 (6 bases). The CDR3 loop reads CASSLQGPGEKLFF. The DNA of the CDR3 is TGTGCCAGCAGCCTTCAGGGGCCCGGGGAAAAACTGTTTTTT.